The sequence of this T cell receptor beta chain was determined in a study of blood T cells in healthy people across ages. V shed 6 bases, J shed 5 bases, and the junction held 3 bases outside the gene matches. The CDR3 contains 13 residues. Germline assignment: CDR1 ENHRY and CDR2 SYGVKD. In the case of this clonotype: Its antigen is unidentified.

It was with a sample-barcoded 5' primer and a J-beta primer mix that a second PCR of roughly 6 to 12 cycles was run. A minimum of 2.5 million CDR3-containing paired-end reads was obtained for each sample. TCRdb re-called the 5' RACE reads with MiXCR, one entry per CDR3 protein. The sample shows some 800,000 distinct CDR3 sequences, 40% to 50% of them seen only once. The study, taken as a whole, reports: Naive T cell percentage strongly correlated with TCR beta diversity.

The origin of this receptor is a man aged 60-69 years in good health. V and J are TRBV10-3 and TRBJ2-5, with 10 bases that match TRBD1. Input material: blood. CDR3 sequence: CAIRGQGLETQYF. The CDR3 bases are TGTGCCATCAGGGGACAGGGGCTGGAGACCCAGTACTTC.